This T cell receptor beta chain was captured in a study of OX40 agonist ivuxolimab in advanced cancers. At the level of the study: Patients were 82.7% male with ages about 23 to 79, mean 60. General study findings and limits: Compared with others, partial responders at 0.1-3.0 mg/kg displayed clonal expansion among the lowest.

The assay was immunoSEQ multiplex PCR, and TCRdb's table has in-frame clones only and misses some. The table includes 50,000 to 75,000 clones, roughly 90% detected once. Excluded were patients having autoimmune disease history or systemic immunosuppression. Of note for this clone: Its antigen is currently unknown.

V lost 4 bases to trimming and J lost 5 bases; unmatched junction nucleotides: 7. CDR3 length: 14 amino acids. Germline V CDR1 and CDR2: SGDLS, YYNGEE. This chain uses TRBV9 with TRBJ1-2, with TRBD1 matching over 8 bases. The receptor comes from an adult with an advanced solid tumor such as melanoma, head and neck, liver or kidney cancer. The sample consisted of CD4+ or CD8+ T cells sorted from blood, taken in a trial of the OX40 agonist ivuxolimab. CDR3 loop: CASSPGTGSYGYTF. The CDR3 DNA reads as TGTGCCAGCAGCCCCGGGACAGGTTCTTATGGCTACACCTTC. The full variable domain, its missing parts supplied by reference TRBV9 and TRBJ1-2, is DSGVTQTPKHLITATGQRVTLRCSPRSGDLSVYWYQQSLDQGLQFLIQYYNGEERAKGNILERFSAQQFPDLHSELNLSSLELGDSALYFCASSPGTGSYGYTFGSGTRLTVV.